A single sample gave rise to the 17 T cell receptor beta chains below, sequenced in a study of T cell repertoires in cytomegalovirus infection. Their antigen targets remain unknown. TCRdb re-called the reads through MiXCR, storing one row per CDR3 protein. The sample has roughly 860,000 distinct CDR3 sequences, about 30% seen once. The input for sequencing was cultured CD8+ T cells from PBMCs, taken from culture after CMV antigen stimulation. These TCRs come from a human donor in good health (CMV status not recorded). Some clones in this sample may be carry-over from other donors' samples.

The chain carries TRBV7-9 and TRBJ1-2; D perhaps matches TRBD1 (6 bases). Trimming shortened V by 5 bases and J by 4 bases, and 20 bases separated the two germline ends. The CDR3 totals 16 residues. The germline V gene encodes CDR1 SEHNR and CDR2 FQNEAQ (reference sequence). DNA of the CDR3: TGTGCCAGCAGCCCGGTCGGGGGCCAGAAAACCTATGGCTACACCTTC. Translation gives CASSPVGGQKTYGYTF.

As DNA, the CDR3 is TGCAGCGTTGAACGGACTAGCGGGGGCCTCTTCGATGAGCAGTTCTTC. Amino acids: CSVERTSGGLFDEQFF. This chain connects TRBV29-1 to TRBJ2-1; 13 bases map to TRBD2. CDR3 length equals 16 residues. The V and J ends lost 2 bases and 8 bases, in that order; junction bases with no gene match: 9. The germline V gene has CDR1 SQVTM and CDR2 ANQGSEA.

CDR3 DNA sequence: TGTGCCAGCAGCTTAACTAGCGGGGGCGAGCAGTACTTC. This gives the protein CASSLTSGGEQYF. This chain joins TRBV7-4 and TRBJ2-7; the match to TRBD2 covers 11 bases. The CDR3 spans 13 residues. V lost 2 bases and J lost 6; bases outside the gene matches: 0. In germline, CDR1 is SGHVT, CDR2 SQSDAQ. Filled out from reference TRBV7-4 and TRBJ2-7, the complete variable domain reads GAGVSQSPRYKVAKRGRDVALRCDSISGHVTLYWYRQTLGQGSEVLTYSQSDAQRDKSGRPSGRFSAERPERSVSTLKIQRTEQGDSAVYLCASSLTSGGEQYFGPGTRLTVT.

As concerns this clonotype: At one end, the junction sequence differs from germline, possibly due to a read error. The CDR3 here is CATSTGVSYELYF. Written as DNA, the CDR3 is TGTGCCACCTCTACAGGAGTCTCCTACGAGCTGTACTTC. V usage is TRBV15 and J usage is TRBJ2-7; a possible D gene is TRBD1 (5 bases). The CDR3 consists of 13 residues. Per the germline V gene, CDR1 is LNHNV and CDR2 is YYDKDF (reference sequence).

This clonotype was counted a few times. The rearrangement joins TRBV7-8 to TRBJ1-2; TRBD1 matches 8 bases. Germline V CDR1 and CDR2: SGHVS, FQNEAQ. The CDR3 covers 17 residues. J was trimmed by 2 bases and V by 5 bases; bases with no gene match: 13. The CDR3 coding sequence is TGTGCCAGCAGCGCTTACTTCAGACAGGGGAAGAACTATGGCTACACCTTC. This translates into CASSAYFRQGKNYGYTF.

The V gene is TRBV6-5, the J gene TRBJ2-7; D might be TRBD1 (6 bases). Germline values: CDR1 MNHEY, CDR2 SVGAGI. This CDR3 is 15 amino acids long. Trimming removed 0 bases from V and 1 base from J, with 10 bases in between. The CDR3 sequence: CASSYSGTLSYEQYF. In nucleotides, the CDR3 is TGTGCCAGCAGTTACTCCGGGACATTATCCTACGAGCAGTACTTC.

CDR3 coding DNA: TGTGCCAGCAGTGGTAGGGGGTACAGCAATCAGCCCCAGCATTTT. Residues: CASSGRGYSNQPQHF. J is TRBJ1-5 and V is TRBV2, with TRBD1 as a possible D gene (6 bases). Germline CDR1 SNHLY, CDR2 FYNNEI. CDR3 length: 15 residues. V dropped 4 bases and J dropped 1 base, with 11 bases sitting between them. Complete variable domain (other parts from reference TRBV2 and TRBJ1-5): EPEVTQTPSHQVTQMGQEVILRCVPISNHLYFYWYRQILGQKVEFLVSFYNNEISEKSEIFDDQFSVERPDGSNFTLKIRSTKLEDSAMYFCASSGRGYSNQPQHFGDGTRLSIL.

This clonotype was counted only a few times. The chain couples TRBV9 to TRBJ1-2; D may be TRBD1 (5 bases). This CDR3 has 15 amino acids. The V end was cut by 2 bases, the J end by 1 base, with 12 bases between. Per germline, CDR1 SGDLS and CDR2 YYNGEE. CDR3 in amino acids: CASSVNRRNNYGYTF. In nucleotides, the CDR3 is TGTGCCAGCAGCGTGAACAGGCGGAATAACTATGGCTACACCTTC.

This clonotype was observed many times. This chain uses TRBV7-2 with TRBJ2-7, with 10 nucleotides matching TRBD2. The CDR3 runs to 16 residues. Germline CDR1 reads SGHTA; CDR2 reads FQGNSA. V lost 3 bases to trimming and J lost 4 bases; unmatched junction nucleotides: 9. CDR3 amino acids: CASSFRLAGAAYEQYF. CDR3 DNA: TGTGCCAGCAGCTTTCGGCTAGCGGGGGCCGCGTACGAGCAGTACTTC.

To note about this clonotype: Relative to the germline gene, one junction end is altered; a read error may explain this. The chain recombines TRBV12-3 or TRBV12-4 with TRBJ2-7, with D perhaps matching TRBD1 or TRBD2 (5 bases each). This CDR3 contains 13 residues. CDR3 region: CTSSLVWGNEQYF. The CDR3 DNA is TGTACCAGCAGTTTAGTTTGGGGGAACGAGCAGTACTTC.

This clonotype came up a few times. This chain joins TRBV10-3 and TRBJ2-7; the match to TRBD1 covers 9 bases. The V gene's germline CDR1 is ENHRY and CDR2 SYGVKD. The CDR3 runs 15 residues. V lost 2 bases, J lost 2 bases, and 4 bases stayed unmatched. In DNA, the CDR3 is TGTGCCATCAGTGAGGGGGGACAGGGAACCTACGAGCAGTACTTC. It encodes CAISEGGQGTYEQYF.

The chain combines TRBV7-9 with TRBJ2-7, with 8 nucleotides matching TRBD1. Germline V gives CDR1 SEHNR, CDR2 FQNEAQ (reference sequence). This CDR3 has 21 amino acids. V shed 5 bases and J 1 base; nucleotides not matched to a gene: 25. The CDR3 loop reads CASSRTPWSLAGTGGSYEQYV. CDR3 coding DNA: TGTGCCAGCAGCCGCACGCCTTGGTCTCTGGCCGGGACAGGTGGGTCCTACGAGCAGTACGTC.

The rearrangement links TRBV19 to TRBJ1-2; D is ambiguous. The germline V gene encodes CDR1 LNHDA and CDR2 SQIVND (reference sequence). Trimming took off 5 bases at V and 7 bases at J, with 17 bases between the two ends. CDR3 size: 14 residues. The CDR3 DNA sequence: TGTGCCAGTAGTCCAAAAGGGCTTCCGAGTGGCTACACCTTC. Translating it yields CASSPKGLPSGYTF. Variable domain in full (rest from reference TRBV19 and TRBJ1-2): DGGITQSPKYLFRKEGQNVTLSCEQNLNHDAMYWYRQDPGQGLRLIYYSQIVNDFQKGDIAEGYSVSREKKESFPLTVTSAQKNPTAFYLCASSPKGLPSGYTFGSGTRLTVV.

On this clonotype: A much larger clonotype is one base distant, so this may be a read error. The gene calls are TRBV7-2 and TRBJ1-5, with D perhaps TRBD1 (5 bases). Germline values: CDR1 SGHTA, CDR2 FQGNSA. This CDR3 is built from 15 residues. The CDR3 loop is CASSLAPPGSQTQHF. CDR3 nucleotide sequence: TGTGCCAGCAGCTTAGCGCCCCCAGGGAGTCAGACCCAGCATTTT.

CDR3 sequence: CASSIGVGSNQPQHF. In DNA, the CDR3 is TGTGCCAGTAGTATCGGAGTCGGGAGCAATCAGCCCCAGCATTTT. The chain uses TRBV19 and TRBJ1-5; the D is unclear. This CDR3 is built from 15 residues. CDR1 LNHDA and CDR2 SQIVND come from the germline V gene (reference sequence). Deletions cut 3 bases from V and 1 base from J, with 10 bases between.

The V call is TRBV6-1, the J call TRBJ2-7, with D unclear. The V and J ends lost 6 bases and 2 bases respectively, with 8 bases between them. The CDR3 has 12 amino acids. Germline CDR1 reads MNHNS; CDR2 reads SASEGT. The CDR3 protein is CASSYDTYEQYF. In nucleotides, the CDR3 is TGTGCCAGCAGCTACGACACCTACGAGCAGTACTTC.

The V call is TRBV7-8, the J call TRBJ2-3; no clear D gene. This CDR3 region has 16 residues. CDR1 SGHVS and CDR2 FQNEAQ come from the germline V gene. Deletions cut 1 base from V and 2 bases from J, with 13 bases between. Written as DNA, the CDR3 is TGTGCCAGCAGCTTAGTAGGTACTTTCAACACAGATACGCAGTATTTT. Amino acids: CASSLVGTFNTDTQYF.